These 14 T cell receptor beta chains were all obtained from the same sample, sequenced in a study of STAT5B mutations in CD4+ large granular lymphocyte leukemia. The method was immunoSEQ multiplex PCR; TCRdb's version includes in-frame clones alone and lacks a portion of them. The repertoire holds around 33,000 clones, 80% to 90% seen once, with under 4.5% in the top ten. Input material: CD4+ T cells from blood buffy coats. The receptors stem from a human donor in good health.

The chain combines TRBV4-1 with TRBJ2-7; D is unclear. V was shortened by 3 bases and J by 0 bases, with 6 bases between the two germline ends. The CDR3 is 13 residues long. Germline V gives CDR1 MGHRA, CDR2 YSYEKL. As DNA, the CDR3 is TGCGCCAGCAGCCATACAAGCTCCTACGAGCAGTACTTC. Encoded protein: CASSHTSSYEQYF.

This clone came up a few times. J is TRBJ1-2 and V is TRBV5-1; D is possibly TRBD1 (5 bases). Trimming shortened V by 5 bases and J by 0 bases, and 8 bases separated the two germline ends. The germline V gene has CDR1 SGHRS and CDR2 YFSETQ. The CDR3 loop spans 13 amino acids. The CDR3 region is CASSPDTNYGYTF. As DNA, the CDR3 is TGCGCCAGCAGTCCGGACACTAACTATGGCTACACCTTC.

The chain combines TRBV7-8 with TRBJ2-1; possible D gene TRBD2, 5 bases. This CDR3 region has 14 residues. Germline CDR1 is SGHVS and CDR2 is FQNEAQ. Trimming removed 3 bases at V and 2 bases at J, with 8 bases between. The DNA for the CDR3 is TGTGCCAGCAGCTTGGGAGAACCCTACAATGAGCAGTTCTTC. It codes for CASSLGEPYNEQFF.

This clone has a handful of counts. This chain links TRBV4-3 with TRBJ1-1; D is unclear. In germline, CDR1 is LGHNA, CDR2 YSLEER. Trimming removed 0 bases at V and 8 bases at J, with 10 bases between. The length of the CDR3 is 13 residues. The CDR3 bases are TGCGCCAGCAGCCAAGACTGGGCGGGGGAAGCTTTCTTT. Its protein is CASSQDWAGEAFF.

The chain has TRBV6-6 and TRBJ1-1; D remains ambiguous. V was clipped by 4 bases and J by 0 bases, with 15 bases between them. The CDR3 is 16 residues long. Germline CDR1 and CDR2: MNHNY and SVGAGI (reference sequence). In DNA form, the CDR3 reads TGTGCCAGCAGTTTCGGACGGTCGCAGGTGAACACTGAAGCTTTCTTT. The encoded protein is CASSFGRSQVNTEAFF.

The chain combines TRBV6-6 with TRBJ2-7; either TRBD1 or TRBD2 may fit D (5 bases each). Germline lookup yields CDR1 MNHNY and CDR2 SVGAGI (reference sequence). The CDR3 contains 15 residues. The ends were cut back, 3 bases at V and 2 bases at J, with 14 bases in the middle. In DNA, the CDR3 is TGTGCCAGCAGTTATAATGGGGGAACGACCTACGAGCAGTACTTC. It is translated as CASSYNGGTTYEQYF.

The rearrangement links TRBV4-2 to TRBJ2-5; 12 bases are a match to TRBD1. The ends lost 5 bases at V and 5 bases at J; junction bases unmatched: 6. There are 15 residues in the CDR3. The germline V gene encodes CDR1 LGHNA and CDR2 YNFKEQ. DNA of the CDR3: TGTGCCAGCAGCATAGGGACAGGGGGCGAGGAGACCCAGTACTTC. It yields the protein CASSIGTGGEETQYF.

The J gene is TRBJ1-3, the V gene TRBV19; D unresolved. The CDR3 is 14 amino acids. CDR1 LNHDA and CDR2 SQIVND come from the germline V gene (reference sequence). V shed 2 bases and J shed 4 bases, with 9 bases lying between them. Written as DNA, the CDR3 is TGTGCCAGTAGTATACGAGAGAACGGAAACACCATATATTTT. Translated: CASSIRENGNTIYF.

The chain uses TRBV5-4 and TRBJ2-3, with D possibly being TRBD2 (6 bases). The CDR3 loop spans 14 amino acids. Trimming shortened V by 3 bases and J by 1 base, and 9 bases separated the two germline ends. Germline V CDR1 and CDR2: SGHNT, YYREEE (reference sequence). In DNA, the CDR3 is TGTGCCAGCAGCTGGGGGGTCCGCACAGATACGCAGTATTTT. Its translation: CASSWGVRTDTQYF.

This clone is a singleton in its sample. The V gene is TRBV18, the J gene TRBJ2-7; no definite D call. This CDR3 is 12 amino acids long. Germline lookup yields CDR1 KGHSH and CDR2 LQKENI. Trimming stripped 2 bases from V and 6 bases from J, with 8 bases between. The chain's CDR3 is CASSPSSGEQYF. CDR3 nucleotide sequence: TGTGCCAGCTCACCATCCTCCGGCGAGCAGTACTTC.

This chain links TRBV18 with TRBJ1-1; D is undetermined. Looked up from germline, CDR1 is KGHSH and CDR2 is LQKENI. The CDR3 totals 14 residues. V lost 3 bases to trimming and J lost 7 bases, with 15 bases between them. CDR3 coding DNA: TGTGCCAGCTCACCGGATACAAGAACCGATGAAGCTTTCTTT. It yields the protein CASSPDTRTDEAFF.

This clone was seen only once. The CDR3 sequence: CASSKESTNSSYEQYF. As DNA, the CDR3 is TGTGCCAGCAGCAAAGAATCTACGAACAGCTCCTACGAGCAGTACTTC. The chain combines TRBV21-1 with TRBJ2-7; the table calls TRBD1, which could not be checked here. TRBV21-1 is designated a pseudogene. The CDR3 runs to 16 residues.

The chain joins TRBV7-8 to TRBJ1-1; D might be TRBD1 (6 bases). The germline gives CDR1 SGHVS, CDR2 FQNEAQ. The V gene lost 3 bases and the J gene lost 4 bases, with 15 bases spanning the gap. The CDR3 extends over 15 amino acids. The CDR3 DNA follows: TGTGCCAGCAGCTTGACAGGACGGGGGGTCACTGAAGCTTTCTTT. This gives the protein CASSLTGRGVTEAFF.

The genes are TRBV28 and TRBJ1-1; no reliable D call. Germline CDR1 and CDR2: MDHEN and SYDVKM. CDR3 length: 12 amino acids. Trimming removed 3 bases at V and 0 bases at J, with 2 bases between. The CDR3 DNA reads TGTGCCAGCAGTTTTATGAACACTGAAGCTTTCTTT. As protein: CASSFMNTEAFF.